One sample yielded the 10 T cell receptor beta chains listed below, sequenced in a study of T cells in Graves' hyperthyroidism and ophthalmopathy. Amplified TCR beta CDR3 regions derived from RNA transcripts. RT-PCR in the first round (using the HTBI primer set) targeted the TCR CDR3. TCRdb recomputed calls from the multiplex PCR reads with MiXCR, one row per CDR3 protein. Of roughly 500,000 distinct CDR3 sequences in the sample, 46% were seen once. Sequencing was done on a sample of peripheral blood or thyroid tissue (not recorded which). The origin of the receptors is an adult woman with Graves' disease, either hyperthyroidism or ophthalmopathy (not recorded which).

Ten or more counts support this clonotype. The J gene is TRBJ1-4, the V gene TRBV7-2, with 11 bases aligning to TRBD1. The CDR3 sequence is 15 residues long. Trimming cost V 0 bases and J 13 bases; bases outside gene matches: 7. In germline, CDR1 is SGHTA, CDR2 FQGNSA. The CDR3 bases are TGTGCCAGCAGCTTAGCGCGGGGACAGGGGGGTCGACTGTTTTTT. The encoded protein is CASSLARGQGGRLFF. Full variable domain (outside the CDR3, taken from reference TRBV7-2 and TRBJ1-4): GAGVSQSPSNKVTEKGKDVELRCDPISGHTALYWYRQSLGQGLEFLIYFQGNSAPDKSGLPSDRFSAERTGGSVSTLTIQRTQQEDSAVYLCASSLARGQGGRLFFGSGTQLSVL.

V gene TRBV10-3 combines with J gene TRBJ1-4; 7 nucleotides align to TRBD1. CDR3 length: 13 residues. V shed 10 bases and J 10 bases; nucleotides not matched to a gene: 12. Looked up from germline, CDR1 is ENHRY and CDR2 is SYGVKD. The CDR3: CATAQGTDGKLFF. The CDR3 nucleotides read TGTGCCACCGCACAGGGGACCGACGGAAAACTGTTTTTT.

As to this clonotype: One end of the junction is discordant with germline, which a read error may explain. The gene calls are TRBV29-1 and TRBJ1-2, with TRBD1 identical over 7 bases. The CDR3 sequence is 8 residues long. Germline-derived CDR1 and CDR2 are SQVTM and ANQGSEA. The CDR3 region has the DNA TGCAGCGTGGGTGGGACAGCCTTC. Translated, it gives CSVGGTAF.

This sequence joins TRBV7-3 and TRBJ1-5, with a possible D match to TRBD1 (6 bases). The CDR3 sequence is 15 residues long. V lost 4 bases, J lost 6 bases, and 16 bases lay in between. CDR1 is SGHTA and CDR2 is FQGTGA in the germline V gene. The CDR3 protein is CASSSTRGQVQPQHF. The CDR3 DNA reads TGTGCCAGCAGCTCAACCCGGGGGCAAGTTCAGCCCCAGCATTTT.

CDR3 nucleotide sequence: TGTGCCAGCAGTGCTAGTCTGGCTTATCAGCCCCAGCATTTT. Its translation is CASSASLAYQPQHF. V and J are TRBV2 and TRBJ1-5; D is undetermined. Germline CDR1 and CDR2: SNHLY and FYNNEI. The CDR3 contains 14 residues. The V gene lost 4 bases and the J gene lost 5 bases, with 12 bases spanning the gap.

Comments on this clonotype: An end of the junction differs from the germline gene, which may be a read error. The CDR3 DNA reads as TGTGCCATCAGTGAAGCATTGGGGGTCCCCGCTGAAGCTTTCTTT. Translating it yields CAISEALGVPAEAFF. V is TRBV6-1 and J is TRBJ1-1; a possible D gene is TRBD1 (5 bases). CDR3 length equals 15 residues. Germline V lookup: CDR1 MNHNS, CDR2 SASEGT.

The chain recombines TRBV29-1 with TRBJ2-5; TRBD2 might be the D (6 bases). Trimming took 6 bases from V and 5 from J, leaving 13 bases between them. Germline V gene lookup returns CDR1 SQVTM and CDR2 ANQGSEA. This CDR3 contains 12 residues. In nucleotides, the CDR3 is TGCAGCGTCCCGGGGGTAAGGGAGACCCAGTACTTC. Its protein is CSVPGVRETQYF.

This chain joins TRBV29-1 and TRBJ1-1, with D perhaps TRBD1 (6 bases). The CDR3 is 14 amino acids. The V and J ends lost 4 bases and 5 bases respectively, with 17 bases between them. CDR1 SQVTM and CDR2 ANQGSEA come from the germline V gene. The CDR3 loop reads CSVAEGGLGTEAFF. CDR3 DNA sequence: TGCAGCGTTGCTGAGGGGGGGCTCGGGACTGAAGCTTTCTTT.

The V call is TRBV7-2, the J call TRBJ2-7; possible D gene TRBD1, 5 bases. In germline, CDR1 is SGHTA, CDR2 FQGNSA. Between the trimmed V and J ends, which lost 10 bases and 2 bases, there was a span of 18 bases. The length of the CDR3 is 14 residues. The CDR3 DNA reads TGTGCCAAGCAGCTCAGCAGGGCAGCCTACGAGCAGTACTTC. Translated: CAKQLSRAAYEQYF.

This chain links TRBV7-8 with TRBJ1-6; TRBD1 matches 8 bases. The CDR3 has 15 amino acids. The J segment lost 9 bases and the V segment lost 8 bases, leaving 12 bases of the junction unmatched. Germline V gives CDR1 SGHVS, CDR2 FQNEAQ. CDR3 bases: TGTGCCAGCTCGGCCCTGGACAGGGTGATTTCACCCCTCCACTTT. The encoded protein is CASSALDRVISPLHF.